The next 27 T cell receptor beta chains were all read from a single sample in a study of cytomegalovirus exposure and HLA in healthy donors. PCR involved 60 Vbeta and 13 Jbeta primers. The assay was immunoSEQ multiplex PCR, and TCRdb's table has in-frame clones only and misses some. In the table there are 130,000 to 150,000 clones, around 77% of which are singletons. Sequenced material: PBMCs. The source is a woman aged 45-60 years in good health and CMV-seronegative.

The J gene is TRBJ2-3, the V gene TRBV11-3; 8 bases agree with TRBD1. Germline values: CDR1 SGHNT, CDR2 YENEEA. The CDR3 is made up of 15 amino acids. V gave up 5 bases and J gave up 5 bases; unmatched junction bases: 9. In DNA, the CDR3 is TGTGCCAGCAGCCCAGGAGGACAGGGTGGAGATACGCAGTATTTT. This codes for CASSPGGQGGDTQYF.

V gene TRBV28 combines with J gene TRBJ2-1; TRBD2 agrees at 8 bases. Per germline, CDR1 MDHEN and CDR2 SYDVKM. The CDR3 totals 16 residues. J was trimmed by 4 bases and V by 7 bases; bases with no gene match: 12. The CDR3 sequence is CASTSAGTRIYNEQFF. The CDR3 DNA reads TGTGCCAGCACGTCAGCCGGGACTAGGATATACAATGAGCAGTTCTTC.

V is TRBV28 and J is TRBJ2-7; 9 bases agree with TRBD1. Trimming at V came to 6 bases and at J to 5 bases, leaving 11 bases not matched to a gene. The germline V gene encodes CDR1 MDHEN and CDR2 SYDVKM. The CDR3 is made up of 15 amino acids. The chain's CDR3 is CASRKFRDRAHEQYF. The DNA for the CDR3 is TGTGCCAGCAGAAAGTTCCGGGACAGGGCTCACGAGCAGTACTTC.

V is TRBV7-2 and J is TRBJ2-7; D not certain. This CDR3 has 11 residues. The V and J ends lost 3 bases and 6 bases respectively, with 6 bases between them. Germline CDR1 SGHTA, CDR2 FQGNSA. The CDR3 nucleotides are TGTGCCAGCAGCTTGCAGGCCGAGCAGTACTTC. Encoded protein: CASSLQAEQYF.

The rearrangement joins TRBV18 to TRBJ1-1; tentative D call: TRBD1 (6 bases). Germline-derived CDR1 and CDR2 are KGHSH and LQKENI. Deletions cut 3 bases from V and 1 base from J, with 12 bases between. The CDR3 spans 15 residues. This chain's CDR3 is CASSPQGFANTEAFF. In DNA, the CDR3 is TGTGCCAGCTCACCTCAGGGGTTTGCGAACACTGAAGCTTTCTTT.

The CDR3 coding sequence is TGTGCCAGCAGCGTAGTCGAAGAGACCCAGTACTTC. Protein product: CASSVVEETQYF. The chain employs TRBV9 and TRBJ2-5; D remains ambiguous. The CDR3 extends over 12 amino acids. The V end was cut by 0 bases, the J end by 3 bases, with 3 bases between. Germline V gene data show CDR1 as SGDLS and CDR2 as YYNGEE.

This clone appeared a single time. This chain uses TRBV19 with TRBJ1-1; TRBD1 matches at 10 bases. Trimming cost V 5 bases and J 4 bases; bases outside gene matches: 7. This CDR3 contains 15 residues. The germline V gene encodes CDR1 LNHDA and CDR2 SQIVND (reference sequence). The CDR3 nucleotides are TGTGCCAGTAGTCTTCGGGACAGGGGTTTCACTGAAGCTTTCTTT. The encoded protein is CASSLRDRGFTEAFF.

The chain is built from TRBV2 and TRBJ1-1; the D gene is possibly TRBD1 (5 bases). CDR3 length: 14 residues. The germline V gene encodes CDR1 SNHLY and CDR2 FYNNEI. Trimming stripped 7 bases from V and 0 bases from J, with 12 bases between. The CDR3 loop reads CASTEWTLNTEAFF. CDR3 nucleotide sequence: TGTGCCAGCACCGAATGGACACTGAACACTGAAGCTTTCTTT.

V is TRBV6-5 and J is TRBJ1-5, with D maybe TRBD1 (6 bases). Between the trimmed V and J ends, which lost 4 bases and 11 bases, there was a span of 15 bases. The CDR3 loop spans 13 amino acids. Germline lookup yields CDR1 MNHEY and CDR2 SVGAGI. CDR3: CASSSGASSAQHF. The DNA of the CDR3 is TGTGCCAGCAGTTCAGGGGCCTCTTCGGCCCAGCATTTT.

The rearrangement uses TRBV7-9 and TRBJ2-2; D uncertain. V was shortened by 5 bases and J by 5 bases, with 9 bases between the two germline ends. The CDR3 sequence is 13 residues long. The germline gives CDR1 SEHNR, CDR2 FQNEAQ (reference sequence). This CDR3 is CASSLDGTGELFF. CDR3 bases: TGTGCCAGCAGCCTTGACGGGACCGGGGAGCTGTTTTTT.

The chain carries TRBV6-5 and TRBJ2-3; D is possibly TRBD2 (6 bases). CDR1 MNHEY and CDR2 SVGAGI come from the germline V gene. This CDR3 comprises 15 residues. V shed 11 bases and J shed 2 bases, with 20 bases lying between them. This CDR3 is CAAGNTGEYTDTQYF. CDR3 coding DNA: TGTGCCGCGGGGAACACGGGGGAATACACAGATACGCAGTATTTT.

This rearrangement joins TRBV28 to TRBJ2-7; D not resolved. The germline CDR1 and CDR2 sequences are MDHEN and SYDVKM. V was trimmed by 3 bases and J by 0 bases, leaving 9 bases between them. The CDR3 length is 14 residues. In nucleotides, the CDR3 is TGTGCCAGCAGTTTCGGTAGGAGCTCCTACGAGCAGTACTTC. It yields the protein CASSFGRSSYEQYF. The entire variable domain, with the rest obtained from reference TRBV28 and TRBJ2-7, is as follows: DVKVTQSSRYLVKRTGEKVFLECVQDMDHENMFWYRQDPGLGLRLIYFSYDVKMKEKGDIPEGYSVSREKKERFSLILESASTNQTSMYLCASSFGRSSYEQYFGPGTRLTVT.

The gene calls are TRBV5-5 and TRBJ1-1; D not resolved. Deletions cut 0 bases from V and 0 bases from J, with 9 bases between. This CDR3 comprises 15 residues. Germline CDR1 and CDR2: SGHKS and YYEKEE (reference sequence). DNA for the CDR3: TGTGCCAGCAGCTTGGGCGCCTCCCTGAACACTGAAGCTTTCTTT. As protein: CASSLGASLNTEAFF. Complete variable domain (other parts from reference TRBV5-5 and TRBJ1-1): DAGVTQSPTHLIKTRGQQVTLRCSPISGHKSVSWYQQVLGQGPQFIFQYYEKEERGRGNFPDRFSARQFPNYSSELNVNALLLGDSALYLCASSLGASLNTEAFFGQGTRLTVV.

The V and J genes are TRBV6-5 and TRBJ1-4, with D possibly being TRBD1 (5 bases). The CDR3 is 14 residues long. V was cut by 5 bases and J by 3 bases, with 10 bases left in between. The germline V gene encodes CDR1 MNHEY and CDR2 SVGAGI. In nucleotides, the CDR3 is TGTGCCAGCAGTCCGGGACTGGCTAATGAAAAACTGTTTTTT. It codes for CASSPGLANEKLFF.

This chain joins TRBV6-1 and TRBJ2-5, with 9 bases lining up with TRBD2. V was clipped by 4 bases and J by 5 bases; unmatched bases: 11. This CDR3 is 16 amino acids long. The germline V gene encodes CDR1 MNHNS and CDR2 SASEGT. CDR3 nucleotide sequence: TGTGCCAGCAGTGCCCCCTGGCGGGGGGGCGCGGAGACCCAGTACTTC. Amino acid sequence: CASSAPWRGGAETQYF.

The chain links TRBV2 to TRBJ1-1, with D uncertain. Germline V gives CDR1 SNHLY, CDR2 FYNNEI. Trimming left V 3 bases short and J 6 bases short, with 14 bases between. The CDR3 consists of 14 residues. CDR3 in DNA: TGTGCCAGCAGTGATATGGGCTTAATCGCTGAAGCTTTCTTT. Translated, it gives CASSDMGLIAEAFF.

This clone was observed a handful of times. The rearrangement links TRBV5-1 to TRBJ2-3; the match to TRBD1 covers 8 bases. The V gene end was trimmed by 4 bases and the J gene end by 1 base; junction bases not matched to a gene: 8. CDR1 and CDR2 from the germline V gene are SGHRS and YFSETQ. The CDR3 is 16 amino acids. Here the CDR3 DNA reads TGCGCCAGCAGCGCTGGACAGGGAGTTGGCACAGATACGCAGTATTTT. It is translated as CASSAGQGVGTDTQYF. Combining the CDR3 with reference TRBV5-1 and TRBJ2-3 gives the whole variable domain KAGVTQTPRYLIKTRGQQVTLSCSPISGHRSVSWYQQTPGQGLQFLFEYFSETQRNKGNFPGRFSGRQFSNSRSEMNVSTLELGDSALYLCASSAGQGVGTDTQYFGPGTRLTVL.

The chain employs TRBV5-1 and TRBJ1-4; TRBD1 is a possible D gene (5 bases). V lost 0 bases, J lost 8 bases, and 17 bases lay in between. Germline assignment: CDR1 SGHRS and CDR2 YFSETQ. This CDR3 comprises 16 residues. In DNA, the CDR3 is TGCGCCAGCAGCTTGGACGATTGGAGGGGCAAGGAAAAACTGTTTTTT. Protein: CASSLDDWRGKEKLFF.

The J gene is TRBJ1-5, the V gene TRBV4-2; D possibly corresponds to TRBD1 (6 bases). Germline-derived CDR1 and CDR2 are LGHNA and YNFKEQ. The V gene lost 1 base and the J gene lost 0 bases, with 13 bases spanning the gap. The CDR3 has 17 amino acids. CDR3 amino acids: CASSQVQDSYSNQPQHF. The CDR3 DNA reads TGTGCCAGCAGCCAAGTTCAGGACAGTTATAGCAATCAGCCCCAGCATTTT.

The chain links TRBV28 to TRBJ1-2, with TRBD1 matching 10 bases. Germline V lookup: CDR1 MDHEN, CDR2 SYDVKM. The V gene end was trimmed by 8 bases and the J gene end by 9 bases; junction bases not matched to a gene: 12. The CDR3 runs 14 residues. The CDR3 reads CASQNLDRGLSYTF. As DNA, the CDR3 is TGTGCCAGCCAAAACCTTGACAGGGGGCTAAGCTACACCTTC.

The genes are TRBV20-1 and TRBJ2-4; D remains unclear. Germline V gene lookup returns CDR1 DFQATT and CDR2 SNEGSKA (reference sequence). V lost 8 bases and J 6 bases, leaving 11 bases between the germline ends. The CDR3 length is 11 residues. CDR3 in amino acids: CSTELRNIQYF. The CDR3 region has the DNA TGCAGTACCGAGTTGAGAAACATTCAGTACTTC.

V is TRBV15 and J is TRBJ1-5; a weak D match, TRBD1 (6 bases). V was pared by 2 bases and J by 0 bases, with 14 bases between. Germline V gene data show CDR1 as LNHNV and CDR2 as YYDKDF (reference sequence). The CDR3 has 17 residues. CDR3 amino acids: CATSRTPRGPSNQPQHF. The CDR3 DNA reads as TGTGCCACCAGCAGAACTCCCAGGGGCCCTAGCAATCAGCCCCAGCATTTT.

The V call is TRBV6-1, the J call TRBJ1-6; D might be TRBD1 (5 bases). V lost 3 bases and J lost 0, with 15 bases in between. Germline CDR1 reads MNHNS; CDR2 reads SASEGT. CDR3 length: 18 amino acids. DNA of the CDR3: TGTGCCAGCAGTGAGGGGCGACTTCCGAGCTCCTATAATTCACCCCTCCACTTT. Translated: CASSEGRLPSSYNSPLHF.

In DNA, the CDR3 is TGTGCCAGCAGCCAGGGACTTAATGGCTACACCTTC. Protein sequence: CASSQGLNGYTF. The chain has TRBV7-9 and TRBJ1-2; perhaps TRBD1 as D (5 bases). This CDR3 has 12 amino acids. V lost 5 bases to trimming and J lost 6 bases, with 10 bases between them. Looked up from germline, CDR1 is SEHNR and CDR2 is FQNEAQ (reference sequence).

The V and J genes are TRBV6-1 and TRBJ1-5; TRBD1 matches 12 bases. The CDR3 is 19 amino acids. The germline CDR1 and CDR2 sequences are MNHNS and SASEGT. After removal of 3 bases from V and 0 bases from J, the junction contained 9 bases not matched to a gene. This CDR3 reads CASSERDRGPTYSNQPQHF. The CDR3 DNA reads as TGTGCCAGCAGTGAGCGGGACAGGGGGCCCACATATAGCAATCAGCCCCAGCATTTT.

The gene calls are TRBV19 and TRBJ2-5; D may be TRBD1 (5 bases). V gave up 3 bases and J gave up 1 base, with 12 bases separating them. Per the germline V gene, CDR1 is LNHDA and CDR2 is SQIVND (reference sequence). The CDR3 spans 15 residues. The CDR3 reads CASSIGRGFQETQYF. In nucleotides, the CDR3 is TGTGCCAGTAGTATCGGTAGGGGTTTCCAAGAGACCCAGTACTTC.

Comment on this clone: Without the conserved terminal phenylalanine or tryptophan, this CDR3 likely stems from a read error. The DNA is left out, because the CDR3 cannot be placed on it with certainty; the CDR3 is given as TCRdb lists it. The J gene is TRBJ1-1, the V gene TRBV19. Germline V gene sequence: CDR1 LNHDA, CDR2 SQIVND (reference sequence). The length of the CDR3 is 11 amino acids, counting both ends. The CDR3 spells CASSMQDGGAG.